This entry features one T cell receptor (beta chain) sequence. Its specificity is unknown. In the ViraFEST assay, antigen-specific CD4+ clonotypes were identified by expansion after peptide-pool stimulation. Following culture for approximately 11 days, CD4+ T cells were isolated. None of the vaccinated had previously contracted SARS-CoV-2, and their nucleocapsid antibodies tested negative. On days 3 and 7, fresh IL-2 medium replaced half the medium. Only in-frame clones appear in the TCRdb table, and some are missing; sequencing was by immunoSEQ multiplex PCR. The sample shows 77,000 or so clones, around 78% of them seen only once. The germline V gene encodes CDR1 SNHLY and CDR2 FYNNEI. Trimming took 8 bases from V and 2 from J, leaving 15 bases between them. This CDR3 is 14 amino acids long. The data derive from a study of vaccination effects on CD4 cells after COVID-19. The overall study: Vaccination of participants consisted of two doses of either the BNT162b2 or mRNA-1273 vaccine. General study points: Substantial clonal contraction characterized both infection- and vaccine-induced clones late after vaccination.

The sequence was obtained from a human donor who received a COVID-19 vaccine. The rearrangement joins TRBV2 to TRBJ2-5; possible D gene TRBD1, 5 bases. The sequencing here drew on CD4+ T cells from PBMCs cultured with SARS-CoV-2 spike peptides, taken before COVID-19 vaccination. Here the CDR3 DNA reads TGTGCCAGCCAGCTGGGGCAGGTACAAGAGACCCAGTACTTC. Translating it yields CASQLGQVQETQYF.